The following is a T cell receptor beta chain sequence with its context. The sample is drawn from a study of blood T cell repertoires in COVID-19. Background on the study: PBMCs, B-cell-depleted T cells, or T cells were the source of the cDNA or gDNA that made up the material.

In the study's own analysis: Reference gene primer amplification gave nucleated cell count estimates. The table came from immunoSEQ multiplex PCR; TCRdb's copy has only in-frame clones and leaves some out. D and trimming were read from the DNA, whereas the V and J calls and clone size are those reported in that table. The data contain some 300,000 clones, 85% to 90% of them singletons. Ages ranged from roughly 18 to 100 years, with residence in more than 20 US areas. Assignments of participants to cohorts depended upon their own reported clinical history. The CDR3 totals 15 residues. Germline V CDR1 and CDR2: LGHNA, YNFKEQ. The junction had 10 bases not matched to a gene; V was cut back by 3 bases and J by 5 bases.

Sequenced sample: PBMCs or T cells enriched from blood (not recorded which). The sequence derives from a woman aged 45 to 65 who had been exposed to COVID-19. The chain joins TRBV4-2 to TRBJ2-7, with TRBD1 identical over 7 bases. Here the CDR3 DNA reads TGTGCCAGCAGCCAGATGCCGGGACAGCCTCACGAGCAGTACTTC. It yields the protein CASSQMPGQPHEQYF.